A few counts support the clone carrying this T cell receptor (beta chain). The sample is drawn from a study of blood T cell repertoires in COVID-19. As for the study in general: Sites in the United States, Italy and Spain provided acute and convalescent COVID-19 samples.

V lost 2 bases to trimming and J lost 0 bases; unmatched junction nucleotides: 3. The CDR3 runs 16 residues. Germline V CDR1 and CDR2: MNHEY, SVGAGI. The method was immunoSEQ multiplex PCR; TCRdb's version includes in-frame clones alone and lacks a portion of them. The table includes approximately 250,000 clones, around 82% detected once. The V gene is TRBV6-5, the J gene TRBJ2-1, with 8 bases lining up with TRBD2. The sequence came from a human donor in a cohort sampled during active COVID-19. Sequencing was carried out using peripheral blood. CDR3 residues: CASSYTSGSSYNEQFF. The CDR3, as DNA: TGTGCCAGCAGTTACACAAGCGGGAGCTCCTACAATGAGCAGTTCTTC.